The 7 T cell receptor beta chains in this list originate from one sample, sequenced in a study of blood T cell repertoires in COVID-19. The protocol was immunoSEQ multiplex PCR, while the TCRdb copy is restricted to in-frame clones and leaves out a portion. The data hold roughly 150,000 clones, with around four fifths observed a single time. The sample taken for sequencing was peripheral blood. These receptors were obtained from a woman in her 70s who had recovered from COVID-19.

This clone appeared a few times. This chain connects TRBV7-9 to TRBJ1-2, with D perhaps TRBD1 (6 bases). This CDR3 has 13 amino acids. CDR1 is SEHNR, CDR2 FQNEAQ, per germline (reference sequence). Trimming stripped 5 bases from V and 8 bases from J, with 15 bases between. In DNA, the CDR3 is TGTGCCAGCAGCCTTCGGGGGGCTTGGGGCTACACCTTC. This codes for CASSLRGAWGYTF.

The V and J genes are TRBV5-4 and TRBJ1-1; the D is unclear. Germline assignment: CDR1 SGHNT and CDR2 YYREEE (reference sequence). The V end was cut by 0 bases, the J end by 1 base, with 10 bases between. CDR3 size: 15 residues. Written as DNA, the CDR3 is TGTGCCAGCAGCTTGGGAAGCCAACGGAACACTGAAGCTTTCTTT. Protein: CASSLGSQRNTEAFF.

In nucleotides, the CDR3 is TGCAGCGGGGGTGGGACAGAAACCCAAGAGACCCAGTACTTC. It translates to CSGGGTETQETQYF. This rearrangement joins TRBV29-1 to TRBJ2-5; 7 bases are a match to TRBD1. CDR1 is SQVTM, CDR2 ANQGSEA, per germline. V trimming: 7 bases; J trimming: 1 base; junction bases outside the gene matches: 9. The CDR3 is 14 amino acids.

In its sample, this clone was seen once. V usage is TRBV9 and J usage is TRBJ2-6; TRBD2 matches 9 bases. This CDR3 is built from 15 residues. CDR1 and CDR2 (germline): SGDLS, YYNGEE. J lost 2 bases, V lost 4 bases, and 1 base had no gene match. The CDR3 nucleotides are TGTGCCAGCAGCTCTAGCGGGGCTGGGGCCAACGTCCTGACTTTC. Its protein product is CASSSSGAGANVLTF.

The CDR3 sequence: CASSPGGGQNEQFF. The CDR3, as DNA: TGTGCCAGCTCCCCGGGGGGGGGACAAAATGAGCAGTTCTTC. This chain connects TRBV18 to TRBJ2-1; TRBD2 matches 8 bases. The CDR3 has 14 residues. From germline, CDR1 is KGHSH and CDR2 LQKENI. The ends lost 6 bases at V and 7 bases at J; junction bases unmatched: 8.

J is TRBJ2-6 and V is TRBV9; 8 positions match TRBD1. The CDR3 length is 18 residues. V trimming: 0 bases; J trimming: 0 bases; junction bases outside the gene matches: 5. Germline CDR1 reads SGDLS; CDR2 reads YYNGEE. CDR3 protein: CASSVVGTGHSGANVLTF. The CDR3 DNA follows: TGTGCCAGCAGCGTAGTTGGGACAGGCCACTCTGGGGCCAACGTCCTGACTTTC.

The chain uses TRBV10-3 and TRBJ2-3, with D tentatively TRBD1 (6 bases). CDR3 size: 14 residues. Germline CDR1 ENHRY, CDR2 SYGVKD. V lost 6 bases, J lost 0 bases, and 10 bases lay in between. CDR3: CAIRGAGSTDTQYF. The CDR3 DNA is TGTGCCATCAGGGGGGCAGGGAGCACAGATACGCAGTATTTT.